This T cell receptor beta chain was sequenced during a study of blood T cells in healthy people across ages. Isolation yielded PBMCs, at least 7 million per sample, in every case. This CDR3 contains 14 residues. The authors ran a second PCR of 7 to 11 cycles using a sample-barcoded 5' primer and a J-beta primer mix. TCRdb ran MiXCR on the 5' RACE reads and lists one entry per CDR3 protein. Counted here are about 780,000 distinct CDR3 sequences, approximately 67% occurring once; the ten biggest clones make up roughly 26%. The TCR originated in a man aged 30 to 39 in good health. The rearrangement joins TRBV21-1 to TRBJ1-5; whether TRBD1, the table's D call, matches the DNA was not checked. TRBV21-1 is a listed pseudogene. Sequencing was carried out using blood. The CDR3: CASTVVGSDREVHF. DNA for the CDR3: TGTGCCAGCACCGTAGTGGGATCCGACAGGGAGGTGCATTTT.